Described below is a single T cell receptor (beta chain) sequence and its context. PCR amplification relied on 60 Vbeta primers (plus 13 Jbeta primers). Sequencing was performed with immunoSEQ multiplex PCR; in TCRdb, only in-frame clones are kept and a portion is missing. The table has tens of thousands of clones, approximately 80% seen once. The sample comes from a study of cytomegalovirus exposure and HLA in healthy donors. V was pared by 3 bases and J by 10 bases, with 12 bases between. CDR1 SGHTA and CDR2 FQGNSA come from the germline V gene. The CDR3 is made up of 13 amino acids. This TCR came from a man aged 25 to 45 in good health and CMV-seropositive. The sample consisted of PBMCs. The chain joins TRBV7-2 to TRBJ2-2, with TRBD1 as a possible D gene (6 bases). The CDR3, as DNA: TGTGCCAGCAGCTTCTCTCAGGGGCCGGAGCTGTTTTTT. As protein: CASSFSQGPELFF.